This passage covers 20 T cell receptor beta chains from one sample sequenced in a study of T cell repertoires in cytomegalovirus infection. Each CDR3 protein is one row after TCRdb ran MiXCR on the reads. The table has approximately 600,000 distinct CDR3 sequences, around 40% seen once. Their antigens remain unidentified. The sample consisted of cultured PBMCs, taken from culture after CMV antigen stimulation. These TCRs come from a human donor in good health (CMV status not recorded). Some clones in this sample may be carry-over from other donors' samples.

This sequence joins TRBV12-3 or TRBV12-4 and TRBJ2-5; 8 nucleotides align to TRBD2. The CDR3 covers 15 residues. V lost 6 bases and J lost 2; bases outside the gene matches: 8. CDR3 sequence: CASRLLAGGQETQYF. CDR3 DNA sequence: TGTGCCAGCAGACTGCTCGCGGGAGGACAAGAGACCCAGTACTTC.

This clonotype was recorded a few times. The J gene is TRBJ2-5, the V gene TRBV12-3 or TRBV12-4; D might be TRBD2 (6 bases). The germline V and J ends were trimmed by 7 bases and 5 bases, with 11 bases remaining between them. The CDR3 covers 12 residues. CDR3: CASMGGVETQYF. CDR3 DNA sequence: TGTGCCAGCATGGGCGGGGTTGAGACCCAGTACTTC.

This clonotype has a single count. This chain joins TRBV5-1 and TRBJ2-7, with D possibly TRBD1 on 6 matching bases. Trimming removed 4 bases from V and 2 bases from J, with 13 bases in between. The germline V gene has CDR1 SGHRS and CDR2 YFSETQ. The CDR3 loop spans 14 amino acids. CDR3 region: CASSMDSNAYEQYF. CDR3 DNA: TGCGCCAGCAGCATGGACAGCAATGCCTACGAGCAGTACTTC. The variable domain in full, with the rest retrieved from reference TRBV5-1 and TRBJ2-7, is KAGVTQTPRYLIKTRGQQVTLSCSPISGHRSVSWYQQTPGQGLQFLFEYFSETQRNKGNFPGRFSGRQFSNSRSEMNVSTLELGDSALYLCASSMDSNAYEQYFGPGTRLTVT.

The sample holds a few counts of this clonotype. The chain joins TRBV18 to TRBJ1-3, with D hard to call. Germline loops: CDR1 KGHSH, CDR2 LQKENI. The CDR3 is 16 amino acids. Trimming stripped 2 bases from V and 0 bases from J, with 11 bases between. CDR3 in DNA: TGTGCCAGCTCACCATCTCCCGTTCCCTCTGGAAACACCATATATTTT. This translates into CASSPSPVPSGNTIYF.

This clonotype has a count of ten or more. The rearrangement links TRBV7-8 to TRBJ2-7, with D possibly TRBD1 on 5 matching bases. The germline V and J ends were trimmed by 5 bases and 4 bases, with 9 bases remaining between them. The CDR3 runs to 12 residues. Looked up from germline, CDR1 is SGHVS and CDR2 is FQNEAQ. The CDR3 sequence is CASSGTGYEQYF. In DNA form, the CDR3 reads TGTGCCAGCAGCGGAACAGGATACGAGCAGTACTTC.

This clonotype occurred many times. V is TRBV7-2 and J is TRBJ2-2, with 12 bases fitting TRBD2. V was clipped by 4 bases and J by 7 bases; unmatched bases: 7. Germline V CDR1 and CDR2: SGHTA, FQGNSA. This CDR3 comprises 16 residues. This chain's CDR3 is CASSWTSGAVGGELFF. In DNA form, the CDR3 reads TGTGCCAGCAGCTGGACTAGCGGGGCGGTGGGCGGGGAGCTGTTTTTT. The whole variable domain, remainder taken from reference TRBV7-2 and TRBJ2-2, is GAGVSQSPSNKVTEKGKDVELRCDPISGHTALYWYRQSLGQGLEFLIYFQGNSAPDKSGLPSDRFSAERTGGSVSTLTIQRTQQEDSAVYLCASSWTSGAVGGELFFGEGSRLTVL.

This clonotype was counted between two and nine times. The chain has TRBV7-2 and TRBJ2-3, with unresolved D. Trimming shortened V by 5 bases and J by 11 bases, and 17 bases separated the two germline ends. In germline, CDR1 is SGHTA, CDR2 FQGNSA. The CDR3 is made up of 13 amino acids. This CDR3 reads CASSVGPRWGQYF. In DNA, the CDR3 is TGTGCCAGCAGCGTAGGACCGCGGTGGGGGCAGTATTTT.

This clonotype came up once. The J gene is TRBJ1-6, the V gene TRBV20-1, with D uncertain. The length of the CDR3 is 14 residues. The V gene lost 3 bases and the J gene lost 7 bases, with 13 bases spanning the gap. The germline CDR1 and CDR2 sequences are DFQATT and SNEGSKA (reference sequence). CDR3 sequence (DNA): TGCAGTGCTAGGTTCCAGACAATCAATTCACCCCTCCACTTT. The encoded protein is CSARFQTINSPLHF.

This chain uses TRBV10-3 with TRBJ1-2, with TRBD1 matching 7 bases. V gave up 8 bases and J gave up 8 bases; unmatched junction bases: 20. The germline V gene encodes CDR1 ENHRY and CDR2 SYGVKD. The CDR3 covers 16 residues. As DNA, the CDR3 is TGTGCCATCTCTGACAGGGACTTCGTGGGGGAAGAAGGCTACACCTTC. Residues: CAISDRDFVGEEGYTF.

This clonotype came up a few times. The chain employs TRBV7-2 and TRBJ2-3, with TRBD2 matching over 12 bases. Germline loops: CDR1 SGHTA, CDR2 FQGNSA. This CDR3 has 18 residues. Unmatched junction bases numbered 9, after V lost 5 bases and J lost 0 bases. The CDR3 is CASSRGLAGFFSTDTQYF. CDR3 nucleotide sequence: TGTGCCAGCAGCCGAGGACTAGCGGGGTTCTTTAGCACAGATACGCAGTATTTT. Full variable domain (rest looked up from reference TRBV7-2 and TRBJ2-3): GAGVSQSPSNKVTEKGKDVELRCDPISGHTALYWYRQSLGQGLEFLIYFQGNSAPDKSGLPSDRFSAERTGGSVSTLTIQRTQQEDSAVYLCASSRGLAGFFSTDTQYFGPGTRLTVL.

The CDR3, as DNA: TGTGCCAGCAGTACGACTAGCGGGGGGCCTCCCAGCACAGATACGCAGTATTTT. Protein product: CASSTTSGGPPSTDTQYF. The chain links TRBV12-3 or TRBV12-4 to TRBJ2-3, with 13 bases lining up with TRBD2. This CDR3 has 18 amino acids. The V gene end was trimmed by 5 bases and the J gene end by 0 bases; junction bases not matched to a gene: 8.

CDR3 amino acids: CASHTPAAGGVSYTF. The CDR3 DNA reads TGTGCCAGCCACACTCCGGCGGCAGGAGGGGTTAGCTACACCTTC. V gene TRBV2 combines with J gene TRBJ1-2, with D perhaps matching TRBD1 (5 bases). In germline, CDR1 is SNHLY, CDR2 FYNNEI. The length of the CDR3 is 15 residues. Trimming cost V 8 bases and J 9 bases, with 25 bases left between them.

The chain is built from TRBV27 and TRBJ1-1; D not resolved. The CDR3 loop spans 14 amino acids. Germline CDR1 is MNHEY and CDR2 is SMNVEV (reference sequence). The germline V and J ends were trimmed by 5 bases and 3 bases, with 13 bases remaining between them. The CDR3: CASSLSRRDTEAFF. The CDR3 DNA follows: TGTGCCAGCAGTCTTTCCCGACGGGACACTGAAGCTTTCTTT.

The chain links TRBV24-1 to TRBJ2-7; D gene uncertain. The V gene lost 9 bases and the J gene lost 3 bases, with 17 bases spanning the gap. The CDR3 loop spans 14 amino acids. Germline-derived CDR1 and CDR2 are KGHDR and SFDVKD. As DNA, the CDR3 is TGTGCCACCCCCGCCGGTGGTCTTTTCTACGAGCAGTACTTC. Its translation: CATPAGGLFYEQYF.

This clonotype occurred a few times. The chain's CDR3 is CASSPGLAGGTDTQYF. Written as DNA, the CDR3 is TGTGCCAGCAGCCCTGGACTAGCGGGAGGCACAGATACGCAGTATTTT. The rearrangement joins TRBV7-9 to TRBJ2-3; 13 bases agree with TRBD2. V gave up 5 bases and J gave up 1 base; unmatched junction bases: 3. Germline V lookup: CDR1 SEHNR, CDR2 FQNEAQ (reference sequence). This CDR3 is built from 16 residues.

CDR3: CASRPGPWGNEQFF. DNA of the CDR3: TGTGCCAGCAGACCCGGACCATGGGGGAATGAGCAGTTCTTC. This chain links TRBV6-1 with TRBJ2-1, with D perhaps matching TRBD1 or TRBD2 (5 bases each). The CDR3 is 14 residues long. V dropped 6 bases and J dropped 7 bases, with 16 bases sitting between them. Germline CDR1 is MNHNS and CDR2 is SASEGT.

This chain joins TRBV29-1 and TRBJ1-2; D is unresolved. Looked up from germline, CDR1 is SQVTM and CDR2 is ANQGSEA. This CDR3 spans 14 amino acids. Trimming removed 7 bases from V and 6 bases from J, with 21 bases in between. DNA of the CDR3: TGCAGCGCTCACTCTCTTAAGGGAGGAGATGGCTACACCTTC. Amino acid sequence: CSAHSLKGGDGYTF.

The CDR3 sequence is CASSVRGRHSGNTIYF. The DNA of the CDR3 is TGTGCCAGCAGTGTCCGGGGCCGACACTCTGGAAACACCATATATTTT. J is TRBJ1-3 and V is TRBV28; TRBD1 is a possible D gene (5 bases). Trimming took 5 bases from V and 0 from J, leaving 14 bases between them. This CDR3 has 16 amino acids. The germline V gene has CDR1 MDHEN and CDR2 SYDVKM.

CDR3 amino acids: CVSGRRGNIQYF. The CDR3 coding sequence is TGTGTCAGTGGTAGGCGGGGGAACATTCAGTACTTC. The chain carries TRBV6-5 and TRBJ2-4; 7 nucleotides match TRBD2. Germline-derived CDR1 and CDR2 are MNHEY and SVGAGI. CDR3 length equals 12 residues.

The chain uses TRBV10-3 and TRBJ1-5; D unresolved. Germline CDR1 is ENHRY and CDR2 is SYGVKD. The CDR3 is 15 amino acids. V was shortened by 2 bases and J by 4 bases, with 12 bases between the two germline ends. The CDR3 loop is CAISEGGSGNQPQHF. CDR3 in DNA: TGTGCCATCAGTGAGGGAGGGTCGGGTAATCAGCCCCAGCATTTT.